This T cell receptor beta chain was captured by sequencing in a study of early T cells in non-severe SARS-CoV-2 infection. Study summary: Sequenced material consisted of bulk RNA (from unsorted whole blood), and chains were unpaired.

This clonotype was found many times. Unique molecular identifiers were added to individual cDNA molecules. TCRdb itself ran the 5' RACE reads through MiXCR, one entry per CDR3 protein. The sample lists tens of thousands of distinct CDR3 sequences; less than 11% were seen once. Sequenced sample: whole blood. The TCR was taken from an adult who was a healthcare worker with PCR-confirmed SARS-CoV-2 infection or an uninfected control (not recorded which).

The CDR3 sequence is CASSPRQSNYGYTF. CDR3 coding DNA: TGCGCCAGCAGCCCAAGACAGAGTAACTATGGCTACACCTTC. This chain links TRBV4-1 with TRBJ1-2; D may be TRBD1 (5 bases). Trimming removed 4 bases from V and 1 base from J, with 10 bases in between. The V gene's germline CDR1 is MGHRA and CDR2 YSYEKL. CDR3 length equals 14 residues.